One sample yielded the 6 T cell receptor beta chains listed below, sequenced in a study of T cells in Graves' hyperthyroidism and ophthalmopathy. Amplification of TCR beta CDR3 regions used RNA as the template. Initially, a first-round RT-PCR of the TCR CDR3 employed the HTBI primer set. TCRdb recomputed calls from the multiplex PCR reads with MiXCR, one row per CDR3 protein. The sample yields around 350,000 distinct CDR3 sequences, roughly 19% seen once. Sequenced material: blood. Receptors were obtained from a woman under 30 with Graves' hyperthyroidism.

This clonotype was recorded at least ten times. The chain recombines TRBV10-3 with TRBJ2-5; D possibly corresponds to TRBD2 (5 bases). V was pared by 0 bases and J by 3 bases, with 8 bases between. The CDR3 consists of 14 residues. CDR1 is ENHRY, CDR2 SYGVKD, per germline. CDR3: CAISESSGEETQYF. Here the CDR3 DNA reads TGTGCCATCAGTGAGTCATCCGGGGAAGAGACCCAGTACTTC.

This clonotype has just a few counts. The chain links TRBV18 to TRBJ1-1; D is unclear. CDR1 is KGHSH and CDR2 is LQKENI in the germline V gene. This CDR3 is built from 14 residues. Between the trimmed V and J ends, which lost 3 bases and 1 base, there was a span of 9 bases. CDR3 nucleotide sequence: TGTGCCAGCTCACCTTCCCTTGGGAACACTGAAGCTTTCTTT. Translated: CASSPSLGNTEAFF.

This clonotype was found many times. This rearrangement joins TRBV12-3 or TRBV12-4 to TRBJ1-1, with 8 bases matching TRBD1. The CDR3 sequence is 15 residues long. V shed 4 bases, J shed 0 bases, and the junction held 4 bases outside the gene matches. Here the CDR3 DNA reads TGTGCCAGCAGTTCCCCGGACAGGGTGAACACTGAAGCTTTCTTT. Protein product: CASSSPDRVNTEAFF.

Remarks on this clonotype: The junction departs from the called germline gene at one end, perhaps through a read error. The chain employs TRBV5-1 and TRBJ2-4, with D possibly TRBD1 on 6 matching bases. The CDR3 length is 13 residues. Germline V lookup: CDR1 SGHRS, CDR2 YFSETQ. DNA for the CDR3: TGCGCCAGGAGGACAGACTACAAAAACATTAAGTACTTC. It specifies CARRTDYKNIKYF.

This clonotype was observed many times. This sequence joins TRBV6-5 and TRBJ2-2, with TRBD2 matching over 7 bases. This CDR3 contains 15 residues. Losses at the gene ends were 2 bases for V and 6 bases for J; bases not matched to a gene: 6. Germline V CDR1 and CDR2: MNHEY, SVGAGI. The CDR3 bases are TGTGCCAGCAGTTACCGGCTAGCGGTTTCCGGGGAGCTGTTTTTT. As protein: CASSYRLAVSGELFF.

This clonotype occurred a few times. The chain couples TRBV6-1 to TRBJ2-5; D call uncertain. The CDR3 is 15 residues long. Germline V lookup: CDR1 MNHNS, CDR2 SASEGT. Trimming took off 5 bases at V and 3 bases at J, with 16 bases between the two ends. CDR3 sequence (DNA): TGTGCCAGCAGTCCTACTGCCAGGACCAAAGAGACCCAGTACTTC. Protein product: CASSPTARTKETQYF.